This T cell receptor beta chain was identified in a study of cytomegalovirus exposure and HLA in healthy donors. Germline V gene lookup returns CDR1 SGHVS and CDR2 FQNEAQ. The CDR3 has 16 amino acids. With V trimmed by 0 bases and J by 5 bases, 8 bases remained unmatched. The PCR employed 60 Vbeta primers together with 13 Jbeta primers. Authors' data handling: Roughly 11 million shared chains were among some 80 million unique TCR beta chains counted in a later analysis. The protocol was immunoSEQ multiplex PCR, while the TCRdb copy is restricted to in-frame clones and leaves out a portion. V and J calls and clone size come straight from that table; D and trimming were deduced from the DNA. The sample has 90,000 to 100,000 clones, about 70% seen once; the top ten hold 1.2%. Study-wide points: Data from an earlier analysis indicated that most TCR beta V segments were productive either about 87% or about 30% of the time.

This clone showed up just a few times. Its antigen is as yet unknown. This chain uses TRBV7-8 with TRBJ1-2; TRBD1 aligns across 8 bases. This TCR was recovered from a female donor in good health and CMV-seronegative. The sequenced material came from PBMCs. The CDR3 bases are TGTGCCAGCAGCTTAGCGCGGTCAGGGGGCAGATATGGCTACACCTTC. This codes for CASSLARSGGRYGYTF.